This record looks at one T cell receptor beta chain sequence and its context. Its target is not known. Using immunoSEQ multiplex PCR, the repertoire was profiled, and TCRdb retains in-frame clones only, with some absent. The sample gives some 150,000 clones, about 92% of which show up once; more than 0.8% is in the top ten. This specimen belongs to a study of T cell responses to AZD1222 COVID-19 vaccine. Whole-study results and caveats: The span of vaccine-associated CD4 TCRs extended across spike, with dominance at 160-218 and 743-854. Repertoires were obtained only post-peak T cell response.

The CDR3 is 13 residues long. In germline, CDR1 is SGHDT, CDR2 YYEEEE. The V end lost 5 bases, the J end lost 3 bases, and 11 bases lay between the germline ends. Material: peripheral blood, obtained on day 0 of AZD1222 vaccination. The source is an adult in good health. The chain uses TRBV5-6 and TRBJ1-1, with D unclear. The CDR3 loop is CASRVRRDTEAFF. The DNA of the CDR3 is TGTGCCAGCAGAGTCAGGAGGGACACTGAAGCTTTCTTT.